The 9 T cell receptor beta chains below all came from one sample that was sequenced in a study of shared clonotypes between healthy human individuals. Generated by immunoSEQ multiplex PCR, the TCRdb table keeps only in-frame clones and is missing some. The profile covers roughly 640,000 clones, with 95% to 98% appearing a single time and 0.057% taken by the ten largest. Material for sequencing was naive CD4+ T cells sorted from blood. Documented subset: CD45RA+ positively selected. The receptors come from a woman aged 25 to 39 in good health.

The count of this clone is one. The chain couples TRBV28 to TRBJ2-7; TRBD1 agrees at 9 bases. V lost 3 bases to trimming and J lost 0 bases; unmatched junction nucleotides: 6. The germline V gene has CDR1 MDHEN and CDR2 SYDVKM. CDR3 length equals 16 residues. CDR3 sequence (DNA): TGTGCCAGCAGTTTGACAGGACAGGGGCTCTCCTACGAGCAGTACTTC. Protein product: CASSLTGQGLSYEQYF.

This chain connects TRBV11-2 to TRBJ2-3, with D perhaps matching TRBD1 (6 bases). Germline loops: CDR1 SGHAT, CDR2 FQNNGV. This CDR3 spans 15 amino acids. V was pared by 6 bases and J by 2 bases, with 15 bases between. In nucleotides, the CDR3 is TGTGCCAGCAGGCCACCGGGACAACTCACAGATACGCAGTATTTT. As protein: CASRPPGQLTDTQYF. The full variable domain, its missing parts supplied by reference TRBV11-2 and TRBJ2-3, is EAGVAQSPRYKIIEKRQSVAFWCNPISGHATLYWYQQILGQGPKLLIQFQNNGVVDDSQLPKDRFSAERLKGVDSTLKIQPAKLEDSAVYLCASRPPGQLTDTQYFGPGTRLTVL.

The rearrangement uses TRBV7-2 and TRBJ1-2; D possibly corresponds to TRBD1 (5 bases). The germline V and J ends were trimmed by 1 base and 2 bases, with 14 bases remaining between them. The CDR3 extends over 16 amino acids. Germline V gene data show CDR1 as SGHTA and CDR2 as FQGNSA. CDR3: CASSLVWSGINYGYTF. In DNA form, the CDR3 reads TGTGCCAGCAGCTTAGTATGGTCAGGGATAAACTATGGCTACACCTTC. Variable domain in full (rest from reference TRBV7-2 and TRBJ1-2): GAGVSQSPSNKVTEKGKDVELRCDPISGHTALYWYRQSLGQGLEFLIYFQGNSAPDKSGLPSDRFSAERTGGSVSTLTIQRTQQEDSAVYLCASSLVWSGINYGYTFGSGTRLTVV.

CDR3 protein: CASSRRRGQLYTEAFF. DNA of the CDR3: TGTGCCAGCTCACGGCGACGAGGACAGCTATACACTGAAGCTTTCTTT. The gene calls are TRBV18 and TRBJ1-1; a weak D match, TRBD1 (6 bases). CDR1 is KGHSH and CDR2 is LQKENI in the germline V gene. V was trimmed by 4 bases and J by 3 bases, leaving 18 bases between them. The CDR3 has 16 amino acids.

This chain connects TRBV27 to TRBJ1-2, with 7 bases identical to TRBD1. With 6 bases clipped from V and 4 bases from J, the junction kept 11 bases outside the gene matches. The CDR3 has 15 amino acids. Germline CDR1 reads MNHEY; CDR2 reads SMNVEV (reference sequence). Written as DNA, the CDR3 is TGTGCCAGCAGGGTCGGGGACAGCCCGCCCTATGGCTACACCTTC. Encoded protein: CASRVGDSPPYGYTF.

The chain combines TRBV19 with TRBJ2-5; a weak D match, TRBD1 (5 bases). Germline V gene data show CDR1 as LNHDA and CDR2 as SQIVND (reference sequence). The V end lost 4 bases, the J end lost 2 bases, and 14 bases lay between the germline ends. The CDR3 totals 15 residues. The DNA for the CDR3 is TGTGCCAGTAGTAATCAGGGCAGGATGCAAGAGACCCAGTACTTC. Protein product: CASSNQGRMQETQYF.

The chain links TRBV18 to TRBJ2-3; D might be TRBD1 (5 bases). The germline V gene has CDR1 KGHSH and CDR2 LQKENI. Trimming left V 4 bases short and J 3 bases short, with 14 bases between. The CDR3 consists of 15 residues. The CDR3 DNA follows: TGTGCCAGCTCACTCGGGCAGGGCAAGACAGATACGCAGTATTTT. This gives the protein CASSLGQGKTDTQYF. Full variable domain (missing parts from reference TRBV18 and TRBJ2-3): NAGVMQNPRHLVRRRGQEARLRCSPMKGHSHVYWYRQLPEEGLKFMVYLQKENIIDESGMPKERFSAEFPKEGPSILRIQQVVRGDSAAYFCASSLGQGKTDTQYFGPGTRLTVL.

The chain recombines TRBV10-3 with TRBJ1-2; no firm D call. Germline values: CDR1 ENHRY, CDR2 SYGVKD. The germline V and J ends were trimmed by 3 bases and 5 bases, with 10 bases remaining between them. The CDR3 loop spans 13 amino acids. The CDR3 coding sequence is TGTGCCATCAGTGATGGCCAAACTTATGGCTACACCTTC. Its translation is CAISDGQTYGYTF.

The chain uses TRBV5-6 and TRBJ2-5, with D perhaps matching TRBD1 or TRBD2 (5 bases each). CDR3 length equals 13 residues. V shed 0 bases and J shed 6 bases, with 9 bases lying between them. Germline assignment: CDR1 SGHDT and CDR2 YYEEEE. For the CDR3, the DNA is TGTGCCAGCAGCTTGGGAGGGGCCAAGACCCAGTACTTC. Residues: CASSLGGAKTQYF.